This is a list of T cell receptor beta chains from one sample in a study of shared clonotypes between healthy human individuals. TCRdb's copy holds only in-frame clones and misses some; the assay was immunoSEQ multiplex PCR. Seen here are a few hundred thousand clones, approximately 65% observed once, and the top ten hold 8.5% to 14%. Sample: memory CD4+ T cells sorted from blood. Every receptor here comes from a man aged 25 to 40 in good health. Both conserved end residues are trimmed from each CDR3. D genes are given only for firm matches.

d_gene: TRBD2; j_gene: TRBJ2-3; v_gene: TRBV6-1; CDR3aa: ASSGLAGADTQY
d_gene: TRBD2; j_gene: TRBJ2-3; v_gene: TRBV6-5; CDR3aa: ASSYGGGGTDTQY
d_gene: TRBD2; j_gene: TRBJ2-3; v_gene: TRBV10-1; CDR3aa: ASSDLTSGRARTDTQY
d_gene: -; j_gene: TRBJ2-2; v_gene: TRBV5-8; CDR3aa: ASSLAGAHTGELF
d_gene: -; j_gene: TRBJ2-7; v_gene: TRBV7-2; CDR3aa: ASRGRSYEQY
d_gene: -; j_gene: TRBJ1-1; v_gene: TRBV29-1; CDR3aa: SVEGQGWTEAF
d_gene: -; j_gene: TRBJ2-4; v_gene: TRBV21-1; CDR3aa: ASSALPEY
d_gene: -; j_gene: TRBJ2-5; v_gene: TRBV5-4; CDR3aa: ASSFGPRETQY
d_gene: -; j_gene: TRBJ1-2; v_gene: TRBV7-9; CDR3aa: ASSPHSAPNYGYT
d_gene: TRBD1; j_gene: TRBJ2-3; v_gene: TRBV5-1; CDR3aa: ASSSGTGVADTQY
d_gene: -; j_gene: TRBJ1-1; v_gene: TRBV2; CDR3aa: ASSGDSEAF
d_gene: -; j_gene: TRBJ1-4; v_gene: TRBV11-1; CDR3aa: ASSFDGVEKLF
d_gene: -; j_gene: TRBJ1-3; v_gene: TRBV7-9; CDR3aa: ASSFRGSDTIY
d_gene: TRBD2; j_gene: TRBJ2-2; v_gene: TRBV19; CDR3aa: ASRTAGTSGSGGELF
d_gene: TRBD1; j_gene: TRBJ2-5; v_gene: TRBV10-1; CDR3aa: ASSGQGGTQY
d_gene: -; j_gene: TRBJ2-1; v_gene: TRBV5-4; CDR3aa: ASSPRGGGNINEQF
d_gene: -; j_gene: TRBJ2-7; v_gene: TRBV14; CDR3aa: ASSPLGLGYEQY
d_gene: -; j_gene: TRBJ2-3; v_gene: TRBV10-3; CDR3aa: AISEGPGRGSTDTQY
d_gene: TRBD2; j_gene: TRBJ2-1; v_gene: TRBV5-4; CDR3aa: ASSPSLTSLGYNEQF
d_gene: TRBD2; j_gene: TRBJ2-3; v_gene: TRBV12-5; CDR3aa: ASAHPSGRDPSTDTQY
d_gene: TRBD1; j_gene: TRBJ2-5; v_gene: TRBV5-1; CDR3aa: ASSVGQGIQETQY
d_gene: -; j_gene: TRBJ2-1; v_gene: TRBV2; CDR3aa: ASTPLQTYNEQF
d_gene: -; j_gene: TRBJ2-1; v_gene: TRBV7-6; CDR3aa: ASSSWGGRGRKSEQF
d_gene: -; j_gene: TRBJ1-2; v_gene: TRBV5-1; CDR3aa: ASSQDKAGYT
d_gene: -; j_gene: TRBJ1-5; v_gene: TRBV27; CDR3aa: ASSLSSGKGYSNQPQH
d_gene: -; j_gene: TRBJ2-3; v_gene: TRBV27; CDR3aa: ASSRRGGREDTQY
d_gene: -; j_gene: TRBJ1-1; v_gene: TRBV7-2; CDR3aa: ASSLEAGKNTEAF
d_gene: TRBD1; j_gene: TRBJ2-5; v_gene: TRBV5-6; CDR3aa: ASSPGTGMKTQY
d_gene: -; j_gene: TRBJ2-4; v_gene: TRBV5-5; CDR3aa: ASSSQDKSWNIQY
d_gene: -; j_gene: TRBJ1-2; v_gene: TRBV2; CDR3aa: ASSEGWAGNYGYT
d_gene: TRBD2; j_gene: TRBJ2-2; v_gene: TRBV18; CDR3aa: ASSPWTSGMNTGELF
d_gene: -; j_gene: TRBJ2-1; v_gene: TRBV18; CDR3aa: ASSRTHSQRYNEQF
d_gene: -; j_gene: TRBJ2-3; v_gene: TRBV20-1; CDR3aa: SASEKDTQY